This TCR beta chain stems from a study of blood T cell repertoires in COVID-19. Study context: Sample material is recorded as cDNA or gDNA derived from T cells, B-cell-depleted T cells, or PBMCs.

V was pared by 0 bases and J by 4 bases, with 12 bases between. Germline V lookup: CDR1 SGHTA, CDR2 FQGNSA. This CDR3 is built from 16 residues. Here immunoSEQ multiplex PCR was the method, and the copy in TCRdb shows in-frame clones only, minus some. This sample has about 180,000 clones, with roughly 83% found just once. J is TRBJ1-4 and V is TRBV7-2, with unresolved D. This TCR was recovered from a woman younger than 45 who had recovered from COVID-19. The source material was PBMCs or T cells enriched from blood (not recorded which). Written as DNA, the CDR3 is TGTGCCAGCAGCTTAGCGCCCGAGGCTATTAATGAAAAACTGTTTTTT. Translated, it gives CASSLAPEAINEKLFF. Filled out from reference TRBV7-2 and TRBJ1-4, the complete variable domain reads GAGVSQSPSNKVTEKGKDVELRCDPISGHTALYWYRQSLGQGLEFLIYFQGNSAPDKSGLPSDRFSAERTGGSVSTLTIQRTQQEDSAVYLCASSLAPEAINEKLFFGSGTQLSVL.